The next 21 T cell receptor beta chains were all read from a single sample in a study of blood T cells in healthy people across ages. Then a second PCR, running roughly 7 to 11 cycles, was carried out with a sample-barcoded 5' primer and a J-beta primer mix. TCRdb processed the 5' RACE reads anew with MiXCR; each CDR3 protein has one entry. The table has 1.5 million to 2 million distinct CDR3 sequences, roughly 30% seen once. The specimen was blood. All receptors derive from a woman between 25 and 40 years old in good health.

Only a few counts were recorded for this clonotype. The V and J genes are TRBV6-2 or TRBV6-3 and TRBJ2-3, with 13 bases that match TRBD2. This CDR3 is 19 amino acids long. The junction had 11 bases not matched to a gene; V was cut back by 3 bases and J by 2 bases. Looked up from germline, CDR1 is MNHEY and CDR2 is SVGEGT. In nucleotides, the CDR3 is TGTGCCAGCAGTTATCCCCCACGGACTAGCGGGAGTTACACAGATACGCAGTATTTT. Translating it yields CASSYPPRTSGSYTDTQYF.

This clonotype was seen only a few times. The J gene is TRBJ2-5, the V gene TRBV2; no reliable D call. This CDR3 has 15 amino acids. Germline V gene data show CDR1 as SNHLY and CDR2 as FYNNEI. Trimming removed 6 bases at V and 1 base at J, with 15 bases between. CDR3 loop: CASRGLTDFQETQYF. The CDR3 region has the DNA TGTGCCAGCAGGGGCCTCACAGATTTCCAAGAGACCCAGTACTTC.

This clonotype occurred a few times. The chain joins TRBV20-1 to TRBJ2-7, with a possible D match to TRBD1 (6 bases). The CDR3 is 14 residues long. Looked up from germline, CDR1 is DFQATT and CDR2 is SNEGSKA (reference sequence). Trimming took off 1 base at V and 2 bases at J, with 12 bases between the two ends. CDR3 DNA sequence: TGCAGTGCTAGAGGAGGGGGAGTAACCTACGAGCAGTACTTC. As protein: CSARGGGVTYEQYF.

This clonotype was seen many times. V is TRBV7-9 and J is TRBJ2-5; TRBD1 agrees at 10 bases. Looked up from germline, CDR1 is SEHNR and CDR2 is FQNEAQ (reference sequence). Trimming cost V 10 bases and J 1 base; bases outside gene matches: 9. The CDR3 has 15 amino acids. The CDR3 coding sequence is TGTGCCACCCAAGATGGGACAGGGGTCCAAGAGACCCAGTACTTC. Translation gives CATQDGTGVQETQYF.

This clonotype was observed many times. This chain uses TRBV5-1 with TRBJ2-4; tentative D call: TRBD2 (6 bases). With 4 bases removed from V and 1 base from J, the gap between germline ends came to 9 bases. The CDR3 is 14 amino acids. In germline, CDR1 is SGHRS, CDR2 YFSETQ. The CDR3 loop is CASSPGDAKNIQYF. CDR3 coding DNA: TGCGCCAGCAGCCCGGGGGACGCCAAAAACATTCAGTACTTC. The entire variable domain, with the rest obtained from reference TRBV5-1 and TRBJ2-4, is as follows: KAGVTQTPRYLIKTRGQQVTLSCSPISGHRSVSWYQQTPGQGLQFLFEYFSETQRNKGNFPGRFSGRQFSNSRSEMNVSTLELGDSALYLCASSPGDAKNIQYFGAGTRLSVL.

This clonotype was observed a few times. The chain employs TRBV24-1 and TRBJ1-4, with TRBD1 matching 7 bases. Unmatched junction bases numbered 4, after V lost 8 bases and J lost 5 bases. The CDR3 extends over 13 amino acids. Germline loops: CDR1 KGHDR, CDR2 SFDVKD. CDR3 bases: TGTGCCACCAAGCGCAGGGGGAATGAAAAACTGTTTTTT. Amino acid sequence: CATKRRGNEKLFF.

On this clonotype: This may be a read error: a much more frequent sequence differs by one nucleotide. V usage is TRBV4-3 and J usage is TRBJ2-7; D is perhaps TRBD1 (5 bases). The DNA matches TRBJ2-1 better at its end, which makes the J call doubtful. CDR1 and CDR2 (germline): LGHNA, YSLEER. The CDR3 is 14 amino acids. The CDR3 coding sequence is TGCGCCAGCAGCCAAACAAAGGGGAAACCTCCGCAGTTCTTC. Its protein is CASSQTKGKPPQFF.

This clonotype was recorded only once. The chain carries TRBV11-1 and TRBJ2-4; 7 bases align to TRBD1. The V and J ends lost 5 bases and 13 bases, in that order; junction bases with no gene match: 14. Germline assignment: CDR1 SGHAT and CDR2 FQDESV (reference sequence). The CDR3 runs 14 residues. CDR3 residues: CASSPLEGANEQYF. The CDR3 region has the DNA TGTGCCAGCAGCCCACTCGAGGGGGCGAATGAGCAGTACTTC. The variable domain in full, with the rest retrieved from reference TRBV11-1 and TRBJ2-4, is EAEVAQSPRYKITEKSQAVAFWCDPISGHATLYWYRQILGQGPELLVQFQDESVVDDSQLPKDRFSAERLKGVDSTLKIQPAELGDSAMYLCASSPLEGANEQYFGAGTRLSVL.

The CDR3 spells CAWSPGLVNTEAFF. As DNA, the CDR3 is TGTGCCTGGAGTCCCGGACTGGTGAACACTGAAGCTTTCTTT. The chain is built from TRBV30 and TRBJ1-1; D is uncertain. Trimming pared 2 bases from V and 0 bases from J, leaving 10 bases between. The CDR3 runs to 14 residues. Germline V CDR1 and CDR2: GTSNPN, SVGIG (reference sequence).

This clonotype showed up just a few times. The V call is TRBV5-1, the J call TRBJ1-1; possible D gene TRBD1, 6 bases. CDR1 and CDR2 from the germline V gene are SGHRS and YFSETQ. V lost 0 bases and J 1 base, leaving 16 bases between the germline ends. The CDR3 consists of 17 residues. CDR3 amino acids: CASSLVAGAKGNTEAFF. Here the CDR3 DNA reads TGCGCCAGCAGCTTGGTGGCGGGGGCCAAGGGGAACACTGAAGCTTTCTTT.

Only a few counts were recorded for this clonotype. The rearrangement links TRBV20-1 to TRBJ1-4, with a weak D call TRBD1 (5 bases). The germline gives CDR1 DFQATT, CDR2 SNEGSKA (reference sequence). The CDR3 is 15 amino acids. The V end lost 5 bases, the J end lost 4 bases, and 17 bases lay between the germline ends. The CDR3 DNA sequence: TGCAGTGCTGCGCCGCAACCGGGGGTTAATGAAAAACTGTTTTTT. This sequence encodes CSAAPQPGVNEKLFF.

Only one count was recorded for this clonotype. J is TRBJ2-5 and V is TRBV20-1; tentatively, D is TRBD1 (6 bases). Germline V gene sequence: CDR1 DFQATT, CDR2 SNEGSKA (reference sequence). Trimming left V 0 bases short and J 3 bases short, with 17 bases between. The CDR3 has 16 amino acids. CDR3 coding DNA: TGCAGTGCTAGAGAGGTTACAGGGAAACGGGAAGAGACCCAGTACTTC. It specifies CSAREVTGKREETQYF.

This chain connects TRBV7-2 to TRBJ2-7; 7 positions match TRBD2. V gave up 4 bases and J gave up 3 bases; unmatched junction bases: 6. CDR1 and CDR2 (germline): SGHTA, FQGNSA. The CDR3 totals 14 residues. The CDR3 here is CASSSKRGNYEQYF. CDR3 in DNA: TGTGCCAGCAGCTCAAAGCGGGGAAACTACGAGCAGTACTTC.

This chain joins TRBV12-3 or TRBV12-4 and TRBJ2-2; D not resolved. The CDR3 has 16 amino acids. V was clipped by 7 bases and J by 1 base, with 16 bases between them. This CDR3 is CASMSIVGGNTGELFF. In DNA, the CDR3 is TGTGCCAGCATGTCTATAGTAGGCGGGAACACCGGGGAGCTGTTTTTT.

A few counts support this clonotype. The genes are TRBV27 and TRBJ1-6; D is possibly TRBD1 (6 bases). The V end was cut by 5 bases, the J end by 3 bases, with 14 bases between. This CDR3 region has 16 residues. Germline values: CDR1 MNHEY, CDR2 SMNVEV (reference sequence). The DNA of the CDR3 is TGTGCCAGCAGTCCACAGGGCAAGGGCTATAATTCACCCCTCCACTTT. It translates to CASSPQGKGYNSPLHF.

This clonotype was seen at least ten times. The gene calls are TRBV4-2 and TRBJ2-7; no clear D gene. V lost 4 bases to trimming and J lost 7 bases, with 14 bases between them. This CDR3 comprises 13 residues. Germline values: CDR1 LGHNA, CDR2 YNFKEQ. The CDR3 region is CASSPALLFEQYF. CDR3 in DNA: TGTGCCAGCAGCCCCGCACTCCTTTTTGAGCAGTACTTC.

This clonotype occurred a few times. This sequence joins TRBV28 and TRBJ1-2, with D maybe TRBD1 (5 bases). This CDR3 contains 13 residues. V shed 6 bases and J shed 5 bases, with 13 bases lying between them. Germline lookup yields CDR1 MDHEN and CDR2 SYDVKM. The CDR3 coding sequence is TGTGCCAGCAGACCTCCCGCAGGGTATGGCTACACCTTC. Protein product: CASRPPAGYGYTF.

This clonotype was counted a few times. The chain has TRBV6-5 and TRBJ1-1; TRBD1 matches 9 bases. In germline, CDR1 is MNHEY, CDR2 SVGAGI. After removal of 2 bases from V and 7 bases from J, the junction contained 5 bases not matched to a gene. This CDR3 contains 14 residues. CDR3 sequence: CASSYRGQGLEAFF. DNA for the CDR3: TGTGCCAGCAGTTACAGGGGACAGGGACTTGAAGCTTTCTTT.

This clonotype turned up a few times. A much larger clone is a single base away; this may be a read error. The chain has TRBV15 and TRBJ2-1, with TRBD2 matching over 12 bases. With V trimmed by 1 base and J by 5 bases, 0 bases remained unmatched. The length of the CDR3 is 15 residues. Germline V gene data show CDR1 as LNHNV and CDR2 as YYDKDF (reference sequence). Written as DNA, the CDR3 is TGTGCCACCAGCAGAGGGACTAGCGGGGACAATGAGCAGTTCTTC. Translated, it gives CATSRGTSGDNEQFF.

This clonotype was seen a few times. V and J are TRBV5-1 and TRBJ1-5; 8 bases match TRBD1. Germline CDR1 reads SGHRS; CDR2 reads YFSETQ. The trim removed 3 bases at V and 4 bases at J, leaving 3 bases unmatched. This CDR3 has 14 residues. CDR3 residues: CASSSGQANQPQHF. The CDR3, as DNA: TGCGCCAGCAGCTCGGGACAGGCTAATCAGCCCCAGCATTTT.

This clonotype appeared a few times. The CDR3 region is CASSLGGRGVEQFF. CDR3 coding DNA: TGTGCCAGCAGTTTAGGAGGGAGGGGGGTTGAGCAGTTCTTC. The V and J genes are TRBV27 and TRBJ2-1; D perhaps matches TRBD2 (7 bases). V lost 2 bases, J lost 9 bases, and 14 bases lay in between. There are 14 residues in the CDR3. Germline-derived CDR1 and CDR2 are MNHEY and SMNVEV (reference sequence).